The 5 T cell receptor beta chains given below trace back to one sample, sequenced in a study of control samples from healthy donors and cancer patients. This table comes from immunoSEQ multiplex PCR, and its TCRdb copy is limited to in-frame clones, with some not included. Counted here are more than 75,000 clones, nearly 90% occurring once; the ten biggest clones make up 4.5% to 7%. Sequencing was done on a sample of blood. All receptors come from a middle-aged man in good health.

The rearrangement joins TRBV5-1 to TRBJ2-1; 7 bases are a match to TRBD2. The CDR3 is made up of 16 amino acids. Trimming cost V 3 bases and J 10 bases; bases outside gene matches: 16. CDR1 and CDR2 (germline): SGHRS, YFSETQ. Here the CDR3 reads CASSWTTGGPIREQFF. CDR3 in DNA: TGCGCCAGCAGCTGGACGACGGGGGGTCCGATTCGAGAGCAGTTCTTC.

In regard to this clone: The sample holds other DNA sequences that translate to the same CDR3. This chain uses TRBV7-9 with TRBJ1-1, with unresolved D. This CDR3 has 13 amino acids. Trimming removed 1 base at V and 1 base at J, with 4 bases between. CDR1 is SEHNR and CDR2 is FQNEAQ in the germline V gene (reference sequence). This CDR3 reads CASSLEQNTEAFF. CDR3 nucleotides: TGTGCCAGCAGCTTAGAGCAGAACACTGAAGCTTTCTTT.

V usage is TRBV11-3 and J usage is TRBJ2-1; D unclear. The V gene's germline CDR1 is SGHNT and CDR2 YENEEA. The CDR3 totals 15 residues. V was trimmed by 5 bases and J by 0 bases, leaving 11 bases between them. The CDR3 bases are TGTGCCAGCAGCCCCGGTACGAGCTCCTACAATGAGCAGTTCTTC. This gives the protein CASSPGTSSYNEQFF. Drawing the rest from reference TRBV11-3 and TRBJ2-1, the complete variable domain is EAGVVQSPRYKIIEKKQPVAFWCNPISGHNTLYWYLQNLGQGPELLIRYENEEAVDDSQLPKDRFSAERLKGVDSTLKIQPAELGDSAVYLCASSPGTSSYNEQFFGPGTRLTVL.

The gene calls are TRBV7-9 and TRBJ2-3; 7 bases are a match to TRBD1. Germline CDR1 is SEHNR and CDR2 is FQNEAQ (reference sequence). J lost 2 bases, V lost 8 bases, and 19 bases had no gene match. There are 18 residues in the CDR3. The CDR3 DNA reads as TGTGCCAGCCTCCAAATAGATGCCTGGCAGGGGGACACAGATACGCAGTATTTT. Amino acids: CASLQIDAWQGDTDTQYF.

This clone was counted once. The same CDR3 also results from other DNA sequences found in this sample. Written as DNA, the CDR3 is TGTGCCACCAGTGATAGGCACTTAAGCTCCTACAATGAGCAGTTCTTC. Encoded protein: CATSDRHLSSYNEQFF. The V and J genes are TRBV24-1 and TRBJ2-1; D remains ambiguous. CDR1 and CDR2 from the germline V gene are KGHDR and SFDVKD. Deletions cut 3 bases from V and 0 bases from J, with 11 bases between. CDR3 length: 16 amino acids.